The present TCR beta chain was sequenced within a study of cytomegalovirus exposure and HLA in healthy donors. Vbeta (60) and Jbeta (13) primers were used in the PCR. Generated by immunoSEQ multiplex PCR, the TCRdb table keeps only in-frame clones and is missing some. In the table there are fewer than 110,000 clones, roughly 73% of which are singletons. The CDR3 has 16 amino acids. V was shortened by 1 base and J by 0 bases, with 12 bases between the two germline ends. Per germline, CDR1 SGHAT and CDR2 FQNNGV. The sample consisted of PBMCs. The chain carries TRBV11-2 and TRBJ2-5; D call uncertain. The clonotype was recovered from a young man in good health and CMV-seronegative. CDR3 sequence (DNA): TGTGCCAGCAGCTTAGTCGCTCAGAAAAACCAAGAGACCCAGTACTTC. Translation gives CASSLVAQKNQETQYF.